This TCR beta chain was found in a study of T cell responses to AZD1222 COVID-19 vaccine. The study's findings and limits: Only 5 or 6 AZD1222 recipients tested seropositive at baseline. Dominant at 160-218 and 743-854, vaccine-associated CD4 TCRs also spanned spike.

Worth noting for this clone: As yet, its antigen is unknown.

TCRdb keeps only in-frame clones here, not all; method: immunoSEQ multiplex PCR. The sample lists more than 110,000 clones; 75% to 95% were seen once. The CDR3 has 14 residues. Germline CDR1 and CDR2: SGHNT and YENEEA. Trimming took off 5 bases at V and 1 base at J, with 12 bases between the two ends. Sample: peripheral blood, taken on day 0 of AZD1222 vaccination. The chain uses TRBV11-3 and TRBJ2-7; D is unclear. The clonotype originates from an adult in good health. CDR3 DNA sequence: TGTGCCAGCAGCCCGGAACCAGGATCCTACGAGCAGTACTTC. Translating it yields CASSPEPGSYEQYF.